Listed below are T cell receptor beta chains from one sample, sequenced in a study of blood T cell repertoires in COVID-19. Profiled with immunoSEQ multiplex PCR; TCRdb holds only in-frame clones, not every one. The table shows over 25,000 clones, with about 80% occurring only once. The sample comprised peripheral blood. These receptors all stem from a woman aged 80 or over with acute or convalescent COVID-19. Each CDR3 is given with its conserved first and last residue. The D gene is left open where the match is weak. A clone size is listed for some rows: how often the clone was seen (once, few, many), or a class if it is expanded.

TRBJ2-1	TRBD2	-	TRBV28	TGTGCCAGCAGTTTATCTAGCGGGAACCCCCAACCCCGGTTCTTC	CASSLSSGNPQPRFF
TRBJ1-2	TRBD1	-	TRBV5-5	TGTGCCAGCAGCGCTGGGACAGACCCAGCAAGCTATGGCTACACCTTC	CASSAGTDPASYGYTF
TRBJ2-1	-	few	TRBV12-3/TRBV12-4	TGTGCCAGCAGTTTGACGGACGGGGATGAGCAGTTCTTC	CASSLTDGDEQFF
TRBJ1-1	-	once	TRBV18	TGTGCCAGCTCACCAGACAGGACTGAAGCTTTCTTT	CASSPDRTEAFF
TRBJ2-1	TRBD2	-	TRBV24-1	TGTGCCACCAGTGCCCCAACTAGCGGGGGCTATGAGCAGTTCTTC	CATSAPTSGGYEQFF
TRBJ1-6	-	-	TRBV10-3	TGTGCCATCAGTGCGGAGAATTCACCCCTCCACTTT	CAISAENSPLHF
TRBJ2-3	-	-	TRBV18	TGTGCCAGCTCACCACTCAAGAAGCCAGATACGCAGTATTTT	CASSPLKKPDTQYF
TRBJ1-5	-	few	TRBV4-3	TGCGCCAGCAGCCAAGAACTTAGCAATCAGCCCCAGCATTTT	CASSQELSNQPQHF
TRBJ2-3	-	-	TRBV28	TGTGCCAGCAACGTCGGGGGGCGCGATACGCAGTATTTT	CASNVGGRDTQYF
TRBJ2-1	-	-	TRBV24-1	TGTGCCACCAGTGAGAGCGGTCGGCTATCGCTCAATGAGCAGTTCTTC	CATSESGRLSLNEQFF
TRBJ2-2	-	-	TRBV21-1	TGTGCCAGCAGCAAAGGGCCGGACAGCTCAAACACCGGGGAGCTGTTTTTT	CASSKGPDSSNTGELFF
TRBJ2-2	TRBD1	-	TRBV7-6	TGTGCCAGCAGCTTAGACAGGGGCCCCCCCCCTCCCCCCACCGGGGAGCTGTTTTTT	CASSLDRGPPPPPTGELFF
TRBJ2-7	TRBD2	-	TRBV10-3	TGTGCCGTCGCGGGGGACGGCTCCAGCTCCTACGAGCAGTACTTC	CAVAGDGSSSYEQYF
TRBJ1-1	-	-	TRBV28	TGTGCCAGCACCCACCCTCAGGGCTTCCCTTCTGAAGCTTTCTTT	CASTHPQGFPSEAFF
TRBJ2-5	TRBD1	-	TRBV9	TGTGCCAGCAGCAAACGACAGGGGGGGTACCAAGAGACCCAGTACTTC	CASSKRQGGYQETQYF
TRBJ2-2	-	-	TRBV4-2	TGTGCCAGCAGCCAAGACAGGGGAACGGCCGGGGAGCTGTTTTTT	CASSQDRGTAGELFF
TRBJ1-5	-	few	TRBV7-8	TGTGCCAGCAGCACCTTGGGGAGGGGGGAAATCAGCCCCCAGCATTTT	CASSTLGRGEISPQHF
TRBJ1-6	TRBD1	-	TRBV10-3	TGTGCCACGAAGGGGGCTGGTGATTCACCCCTCCACTTT	CATKGAGDSPLHF
TRBJ1-3	-	-	TRBV7-2	TGTGCCAGCAGCTTAGCGCGCTCTGGAAACACCATATATTTT	CASSLARSGNTIYF
TRBJ1-1	-	few	TRBV4-2	TGTGCCAGCAGCTATGGGGGACAGAACACTGAAGCTTTCTTT	CASSYGGQNTEAFF
TRBJ1-4	-	-	TRBV12-3/TRBV12-4	TGTGCCAGCAGTTCCCGAGGTGAAAAACTGTTTTTT	CASSSRGEKLFF
TRBJ1-4	-	-	TRBV2	TGTGCCAGCAGTGAATTGCGAAGCGAAAAACTGTTTTTT	CASSELRSEKLFF
TRBJ2-4	TRBD1	medium-sized	TRBV7-9	TGTGCCAGCAGCTCGGACAGGGAAAACATTCAGTACTTC	CASSSDRENIQYF
TRBJ1-5	-	-	TRBV11-2	TGTGCCAGCAGCCAAGACAGATCCAATCAGCCCCAGCATTTT	CASSQDRSNQPQHF
TRBJ1-5	TRBD1	few	TRBV19	TGTGCCAGTAGTGAAACAGGGGGCAATCAGCCCCAGCATTTT	CASSETGGNQPQHF
TRBJ1-2	-	-	TRBV27	TGTGCCAGCAGTTTATCAGCTCCCTTCTATGGCTACACCTTC	CASSLSAPFYGYTF
TRBJ1-6	-	-	TRBV18	TGTGCCAGCTCACCCTCGTTTTCTCTTAATTCACCCCTCCACTTT	CASSPSFSLNSPLHF
TRBJ1-1	-	-	TRBV7-2	TGTGCCAGCAACTTGGGCCTGAACACTGAAGCTTTCTTT	CASNLGLNTEAFF
TRBJ1-2	-	-	TRBV7-2	TGTGCCAGCAGCTCCAGTGGCGGGACGGCCTATGGCTACACCTTC	CASSSSGGTAYGYTF